This T cell receptor beta chain was recovered during a study of monozygotic twins with cystic fibrosis. General study findings and limits: Clonality was generally low (median around 0.009), higher in the most severe patients. In 13 of 16 pairs, V gene usage was closest to the co-twin's. Monozygotic CF twins shared more identical nucleotide clonotypes than unrelated patients.

Libraries were prepared by immunoSEQ multiplex PCR; TCRdb keeps only in-frame clonotypes and omits some of them. Of 15,000 to 20,000 clones in the sample, approximately 97% were seen once. As regards this clone: Its antigen is undetermined.

This CDR3 has 17 residues. CDR1 and CDR2 from the germline V gene are SGHTA and FQGNSA. The V segment lost 5 bases and the J segment 4 bases; nucleotides outside the gene matches: 9. The source is a young woman with cystic fibrosis. The sequencing sample was made of blood. The chain couples TRBV7-2 to TRBJ2-7, with TRBD2 matching over 15 bases. CDR3 residues: CASSQTGGLAGGYEQYF. The CDR3 coding sequence is TGTGCCAGCAGCCAAACCGGAGGACTAGCGGGGGGGTACGAGCAGTACTTC. Combining the CDR3 with reference TRBV7-2 and TRBJ2-7 gives the whole variable domain GAGVSQSPSNKVTEKGKDVELRCDPISGHTALYWYRQSLGQGLEFLIYFQGNSAPDKSGLPSDRFSAERTGGSVSTLTIQRTQQEDSAVYLCASSQTGGLAGGYEQYFGPGTRLTVT.